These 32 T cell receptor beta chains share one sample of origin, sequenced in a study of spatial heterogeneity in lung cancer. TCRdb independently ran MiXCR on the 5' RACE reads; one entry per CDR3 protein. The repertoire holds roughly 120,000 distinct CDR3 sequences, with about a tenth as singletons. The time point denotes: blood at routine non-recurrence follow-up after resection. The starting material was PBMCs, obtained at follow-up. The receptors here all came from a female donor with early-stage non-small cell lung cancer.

The CDR3 DNA follows: TGCGCCAGCGTTAAGATTGGAGCAGATACGCAGTATTTT. Its translation is CASVKIGADTQYF. The rearrangement links TRBV5-1 to TRBJ2-3; D not resolved. The CDR3 is 13 amino acids. CDR1 is SGHRS, CDR2 YFSETQ, per germline. V lost 7 bases to trimming and J lost 4 bases, with 13 bases between them.

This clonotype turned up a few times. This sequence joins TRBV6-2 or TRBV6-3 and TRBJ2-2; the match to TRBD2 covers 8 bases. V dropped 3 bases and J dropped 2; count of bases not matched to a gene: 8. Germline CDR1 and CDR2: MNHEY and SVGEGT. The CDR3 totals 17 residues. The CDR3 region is CASSYLSGSSNTGELFF. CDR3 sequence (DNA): TGTGCCAGCAGTTATTTGAGCGGGAGTTCCAACACCGGGGAGCTGTTTTTT.

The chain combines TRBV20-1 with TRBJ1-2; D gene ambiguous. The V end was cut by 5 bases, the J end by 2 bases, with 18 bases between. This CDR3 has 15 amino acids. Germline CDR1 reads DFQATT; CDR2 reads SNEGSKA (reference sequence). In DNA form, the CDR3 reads TGCAGTGCTTCCTCCCAGCACACGGGCAACTATGGCTACACCTTC. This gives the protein CSASSQHTGNYGYTF.

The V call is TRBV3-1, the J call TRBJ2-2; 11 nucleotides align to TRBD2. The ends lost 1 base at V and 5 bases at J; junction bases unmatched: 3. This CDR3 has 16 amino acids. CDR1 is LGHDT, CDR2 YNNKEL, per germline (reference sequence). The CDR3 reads CASSQGLAGHTGELFF. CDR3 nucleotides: TGTGCCAGCAGCCAAGGACTAGCGGGACATACCGGGGAGCTGTTTTTT.

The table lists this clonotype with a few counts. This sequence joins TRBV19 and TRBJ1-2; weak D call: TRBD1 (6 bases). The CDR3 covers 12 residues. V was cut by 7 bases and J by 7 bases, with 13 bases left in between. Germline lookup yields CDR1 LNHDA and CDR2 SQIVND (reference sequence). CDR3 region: CASNWGASGYTF. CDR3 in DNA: TGTGCCAGTAATTGGGGGGCATCTGGCTACACCTTC. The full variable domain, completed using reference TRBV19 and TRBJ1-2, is DGGITQSPKYLFRKEGQNVTLSCEQNLNHDAMYWYRQDPGQGLRLIYYSQIVNDFQKGDIAEGYSVSREKKESFPLTVTSAQKNPTAFYLCASNWGASGYTFGSGTRLTVV.

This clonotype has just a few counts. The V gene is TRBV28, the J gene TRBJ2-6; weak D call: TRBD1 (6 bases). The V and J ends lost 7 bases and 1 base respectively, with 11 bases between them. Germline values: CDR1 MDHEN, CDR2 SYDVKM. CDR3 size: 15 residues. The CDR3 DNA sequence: TGTGCCAGCACCCTCAGGGGATCTGGGGCCAACGTCCTGACTTTC. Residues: CASTLRGSGANVLTF.

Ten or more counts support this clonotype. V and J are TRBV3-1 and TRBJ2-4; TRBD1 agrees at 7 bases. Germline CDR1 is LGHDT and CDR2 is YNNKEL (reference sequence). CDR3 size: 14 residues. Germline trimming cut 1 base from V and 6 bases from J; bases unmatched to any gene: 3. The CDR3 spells CASSQAPGGNIQYF. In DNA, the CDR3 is TGTGCCAGCAGCCAAGCACCAGGGGGAAACATTCAGTACTTC.

The CDR3 protein is CASRSGVASYNSPLHF. DNA for the CDR3: TGTGCCAGCAGGAGTGGGGTGGCCTCCTATAATTCACCCCTCCACTTT. V and J are TRBV7-9 and TRBJ1-6; unclear D gene. Looked up from germline, CDR1 is SEHNR and CDR2 is FQNEAQ (reference sequence). The ends were cut back, 6 bases at V and 0 bases at J, with 12 bases in the middle. The length of the CDR3 is 16 residues.

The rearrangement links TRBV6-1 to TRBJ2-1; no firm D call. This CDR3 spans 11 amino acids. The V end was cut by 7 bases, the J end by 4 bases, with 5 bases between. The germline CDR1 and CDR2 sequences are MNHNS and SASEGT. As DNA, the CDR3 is TGTGCCAGCACTAAATACAATGAGCAGTTCTTC. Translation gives CASTKYNEQFF.

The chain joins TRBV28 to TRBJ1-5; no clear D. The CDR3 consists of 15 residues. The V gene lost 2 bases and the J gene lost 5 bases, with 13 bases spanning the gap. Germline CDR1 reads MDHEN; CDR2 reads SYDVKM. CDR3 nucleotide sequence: TGTGCCAGCAGTTTAGGGGTGCCGGGCCATCAGCCCCAGCATTTT. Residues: CASSLGVPGHQPQHF. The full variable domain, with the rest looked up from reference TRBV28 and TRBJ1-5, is DVKVTQSSRYLVKRTGEKVFLECVQDMDHENMFWYRQDPGLGLRLIYFSYDVKMKEKGDIPEGYSVSREKKERFSLILESASTNQTSMYLCASSLGVPGHQPQHFGDGTRLSIL.

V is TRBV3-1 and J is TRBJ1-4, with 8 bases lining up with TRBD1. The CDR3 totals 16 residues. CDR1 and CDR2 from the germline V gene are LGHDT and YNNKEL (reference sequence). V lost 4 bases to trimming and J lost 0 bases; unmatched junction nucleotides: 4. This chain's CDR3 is CASSRIQGATNEKLFF. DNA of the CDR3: TGTGCCAGCAGCCGCATACAGGGGGCAACTAATGAAAAACTGTTTTTT.

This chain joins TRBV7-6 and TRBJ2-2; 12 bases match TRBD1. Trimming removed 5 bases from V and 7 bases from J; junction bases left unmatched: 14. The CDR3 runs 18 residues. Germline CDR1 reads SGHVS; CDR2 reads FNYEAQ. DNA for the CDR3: TGTGCCAGCAGCCCCTCCTATAGGGGGACAGGGGGCAGCGGGGAGCTGTTTTTT. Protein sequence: CASSPSYRGTGGSGELFF.

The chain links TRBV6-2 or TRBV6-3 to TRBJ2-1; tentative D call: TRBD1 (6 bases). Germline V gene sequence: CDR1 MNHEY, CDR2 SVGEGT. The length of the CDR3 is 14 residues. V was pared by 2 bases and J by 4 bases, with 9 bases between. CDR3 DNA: TGTGCCAGCAGTTACGGCCAGGGGTACAATGAGCAGTTCTTC. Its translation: CASSYGQGYNEQFF.

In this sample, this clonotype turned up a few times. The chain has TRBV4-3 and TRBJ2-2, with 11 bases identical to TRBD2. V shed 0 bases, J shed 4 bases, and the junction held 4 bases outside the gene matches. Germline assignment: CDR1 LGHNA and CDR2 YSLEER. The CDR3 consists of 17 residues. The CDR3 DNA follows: TGCGCCAGCAGCCAAGAGGGTAGCGGGAGGGTCACCGGGGAGCTGTTTTTT. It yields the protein CASSQEGSGRVTGELFF.

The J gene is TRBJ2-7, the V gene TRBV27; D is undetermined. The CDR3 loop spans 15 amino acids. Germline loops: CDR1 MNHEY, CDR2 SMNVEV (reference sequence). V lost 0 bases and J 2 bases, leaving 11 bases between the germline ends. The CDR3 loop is CASSLSPIHPYEQYF. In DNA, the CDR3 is TGTGCCAGCAGTTTATCTCCGATACATCCCTACGAGCAGTACTTC.

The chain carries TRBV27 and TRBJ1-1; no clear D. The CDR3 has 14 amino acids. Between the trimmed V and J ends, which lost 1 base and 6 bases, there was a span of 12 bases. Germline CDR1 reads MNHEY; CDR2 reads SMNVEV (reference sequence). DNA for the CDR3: TGTGCCAGCAGTTTATTAGGAGGAGGCTCTGAAGCTTTCTTT. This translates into CASSLLGGGSEAFF.

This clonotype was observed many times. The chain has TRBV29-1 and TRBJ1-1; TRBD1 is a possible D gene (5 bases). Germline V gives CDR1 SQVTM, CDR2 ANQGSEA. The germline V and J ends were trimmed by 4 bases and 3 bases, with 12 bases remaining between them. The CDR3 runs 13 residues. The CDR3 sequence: CSVVRQRDTEAFF. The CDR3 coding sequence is TGCAGCGTTGTCCGACAGAGGGACACTGAAGCTTTCTTT.

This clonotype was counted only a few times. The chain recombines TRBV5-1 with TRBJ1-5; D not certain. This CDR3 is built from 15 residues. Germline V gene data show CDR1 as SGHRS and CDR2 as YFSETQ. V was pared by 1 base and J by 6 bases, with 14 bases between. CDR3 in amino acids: CASSLWPGGGQPQHF. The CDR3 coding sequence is TGCGCCAGCAGCTTGTGGCCGGGCGGTGGTCAGCCCCAGCATTTT.

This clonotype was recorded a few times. The CDR3 is CASRGPGQVNTEAFF. The CDR3, as DNA: TGCGCCAGCAGAGGACCGGGACAGGTGAACACTGAAGCTTTCTTT. This rearrangement joins TRBV5-1 to TRBJ1-1, with TRBD1 identical over 8 bases. Germline V gene sequence: CDR1 SGHRS, CDR2 YFSETQ. Trimming took 5 bases from V and 0 from J; bases not matched to a gene: 6. The CDR3 spans 15 residues.

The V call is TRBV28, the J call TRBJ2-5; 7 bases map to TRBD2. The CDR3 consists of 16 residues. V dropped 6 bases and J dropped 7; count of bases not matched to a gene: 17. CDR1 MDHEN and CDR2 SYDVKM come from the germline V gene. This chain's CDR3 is CASSKTSAPSEGTQYF. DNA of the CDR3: TGTGCCAGCAGCAAAACTAGCGCCCCATCTGAAGGGACCCAGTACTTC. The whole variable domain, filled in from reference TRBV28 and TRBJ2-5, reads DVKVTQSSRYLVKRTGEKVFLECVQDMDHENMFWYRQDPGLGLRLIYFSYDVKMKEKGDIPEGYSVSREKKERFSLILESASTNQTSMYLCASSKTSAPSEGTQYFGPGTRLLVL.

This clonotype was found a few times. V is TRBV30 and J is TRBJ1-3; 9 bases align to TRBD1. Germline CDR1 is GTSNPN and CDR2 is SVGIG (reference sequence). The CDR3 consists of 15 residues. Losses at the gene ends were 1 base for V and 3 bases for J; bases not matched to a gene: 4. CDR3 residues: CAWSAGTGYGNTIYF. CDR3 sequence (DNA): TGTGCCTGGAGTGCCGGGACAGGGTATGGAAACACCATATATTTT.

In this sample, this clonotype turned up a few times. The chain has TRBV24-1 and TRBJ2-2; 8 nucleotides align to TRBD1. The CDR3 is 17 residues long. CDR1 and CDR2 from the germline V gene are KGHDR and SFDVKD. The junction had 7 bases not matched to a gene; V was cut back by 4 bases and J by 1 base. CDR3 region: CATSDPPGTGNTGELFF. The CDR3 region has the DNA TGTGCCACCAGTGACCCCCCCGGGACAGGGAACACCGGGGAGCTGTTTTTT.

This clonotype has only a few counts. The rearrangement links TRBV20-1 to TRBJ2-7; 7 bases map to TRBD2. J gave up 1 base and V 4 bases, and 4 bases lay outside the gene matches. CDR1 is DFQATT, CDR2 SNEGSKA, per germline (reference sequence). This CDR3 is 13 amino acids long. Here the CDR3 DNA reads TGCAGTGCTAATGGCGGGGGTTCCTACGAGCAGTACTTC. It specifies CSANGGGSYEQYF.

The CDR3 sequence: CASRMTGSGNTIYF. The CDR3 DNA reads as TGTGCCAGCAGAATGACAGGGAGCGGAAACACCATATATTTT. This chain uses TRBV2 with TRBJ1-3; the match to TRBD1 covers 7 bases. The CDR3 spans 14 residues. CDR1 is SNHLY, CDR2 FYNNEI, per germline. Trimming cost V 6 bases and J 4 bases; bases outside gene matches: 6.

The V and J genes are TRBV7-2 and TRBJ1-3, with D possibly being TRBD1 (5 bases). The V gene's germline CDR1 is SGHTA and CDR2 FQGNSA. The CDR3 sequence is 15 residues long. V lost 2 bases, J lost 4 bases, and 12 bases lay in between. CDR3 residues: CASSLRPGQGNTIYF. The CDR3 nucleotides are TGTGCCAGCAGCTTACGTCCAGGGCAAGGAAACACCATATATTTT.

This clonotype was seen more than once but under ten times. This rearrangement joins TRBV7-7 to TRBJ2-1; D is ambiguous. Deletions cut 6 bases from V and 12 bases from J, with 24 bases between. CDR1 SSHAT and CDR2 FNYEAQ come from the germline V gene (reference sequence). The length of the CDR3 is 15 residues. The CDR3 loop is CASSSLVRPPRGQFF. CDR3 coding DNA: TGTGCCAGCAGTTCCCTCGTAAGACCTCCACGAGGGCAGTTCTTC.

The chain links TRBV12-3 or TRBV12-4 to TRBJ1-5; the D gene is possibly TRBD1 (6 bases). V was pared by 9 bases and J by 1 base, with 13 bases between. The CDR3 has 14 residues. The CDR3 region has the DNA TGTGCCAGTTCTGAGGGGGTGAGCAATCAGCCCCAGCATTTT. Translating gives CASSEGVSNQPQHF.

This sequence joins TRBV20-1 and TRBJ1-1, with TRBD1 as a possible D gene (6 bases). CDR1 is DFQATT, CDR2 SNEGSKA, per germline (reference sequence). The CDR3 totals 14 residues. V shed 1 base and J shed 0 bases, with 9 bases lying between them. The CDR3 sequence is CSARVGGLNTEAFF. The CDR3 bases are TGCAGTGCTAGAGTCGGGGGCCTGAACACTGAAGCTTTCTTT.

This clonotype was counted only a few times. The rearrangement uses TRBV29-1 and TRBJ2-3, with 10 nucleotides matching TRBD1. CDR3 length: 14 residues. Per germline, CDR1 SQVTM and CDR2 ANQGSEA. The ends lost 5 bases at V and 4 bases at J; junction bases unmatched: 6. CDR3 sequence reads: CSVPPTGGADTQYF. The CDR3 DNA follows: TGCAGCGTTCCCCCGACAGGGGGCGCAGATACGCAGTATTTT.

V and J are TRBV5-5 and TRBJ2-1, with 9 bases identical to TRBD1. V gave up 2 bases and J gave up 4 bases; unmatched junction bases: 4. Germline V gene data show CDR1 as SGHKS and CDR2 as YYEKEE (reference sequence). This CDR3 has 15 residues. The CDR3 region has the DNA TGTGCCAGCAGCTTCAGACAGGGGGAGTACAATGAGCAGTTCTTC. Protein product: CASSFRQGEYNEQFF.

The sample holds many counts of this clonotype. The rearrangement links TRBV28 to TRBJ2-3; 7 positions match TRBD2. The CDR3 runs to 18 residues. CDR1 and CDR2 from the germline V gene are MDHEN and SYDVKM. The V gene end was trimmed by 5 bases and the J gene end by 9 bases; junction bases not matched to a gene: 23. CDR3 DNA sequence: TGTGCCAGCAGTCGAACATCTAGCGGAAAGCCTACAGATATAACGCAGTATTTT. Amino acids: CASSRTSSGKPTDITQYF. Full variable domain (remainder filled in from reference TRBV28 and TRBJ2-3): DVKVTQSSRYLVKRTGEKVFLECVQDMDHENMFWYRQDPGLGLRLIYFSYDVKMKEKGDIPEGYSVSREKKERFSLILESASTNQTSMYLCASSRTSSGKPTDITQYFGPGTRLTVL.

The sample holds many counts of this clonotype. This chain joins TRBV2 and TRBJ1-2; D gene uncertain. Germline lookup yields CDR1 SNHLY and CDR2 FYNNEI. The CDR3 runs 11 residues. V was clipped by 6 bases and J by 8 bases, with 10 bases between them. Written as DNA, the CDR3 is TGTGCCAGCAGCCCTTCCTGGGGCTACACCTTC. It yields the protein CASSPSWGYTF.